Below, one T cell receptor beta chain is given with its context. The antigen is unknown. Germline CDR1 SQVTM, CDR2 ANQGSEA. V was cut by 3 bases and J by 0 bases, with 10 bases left in between. This CDR3 is built from 14 residues. These data originate in a study of cytomegalovirus exposure and HLA in healthy donors. Overall study: Assignment to the Caucasian-associated ancestry cluster applied to approximately 80% of the roughly 420 genotyped donors. Study-wide points: Investigators reported 150 to 200 TCR beta chains as tied to cytomegalovirus. Reportedly, diagnosis of cytomegalovirus status by the classifier showed high specificity and sensitivity.

Use of 60 Vbeta and 13 Jbeta primers characterized the PCR. Clones were sequenced by immunoSEQ multiplex PCR, and TCRdb holds only the in-frame ones, with some missing. The table records some 80,000 clones, around 80% of them present only once. The material sequenced was PBMCs. This sequence joins TRBV29-1 and TRBJ2-3; no reliable D call. The receptor was isolated from a human donor in good health. The CDR3 bases are TGCAGCGTTGAGGGTCTCGGGAGCACAGATACGCAGTATTTT. It is translated as CSVEGLGSTDTQYF.